This T cell receptor beta chain derives from a study of blood T cell repertoires in COVID-19. On the study more broadly: COVID-19 samples from acute and convalescent phases originated in the United States, Italy and Spain. T cells, B-cell-depleted T cells, or PBMCs provided the cDNA or gDNA that served as material.

There are 15 residues in the CDR3. The germline gives CDR1 SEHNR, CDR2 FQNEAQ (reference sequence). Trimming left V 0 bases short and J 1 base short, with 9 bases between. Methods used by the authors: For nucleated cells, counts were estimated from reference gene primer amplification. Repertoires were generated with immunoSEQ multiplex PCR, while TCRdb's copy carries only in-frame clones and drops some. The V and J calls and clone size are taken from that table; D and trimming were inferred from the DNA. The sample lists about 260,000 clones, roughly 87% occurring once. The sequence came from a woman aged 45 to 65 who had recovered from COVID-19. V is TRBV7-9 and J is TRBJ1-2, with a weak D call TRBD1 (6 bases). The source material was peripheral blood. The CDR3 region is CASSLARTDNYGYTF. The CDR3 DNA reads as TGTGCCAGCAGCTTAGCAAGGACAGATAACTATGGCTACACCTTC.